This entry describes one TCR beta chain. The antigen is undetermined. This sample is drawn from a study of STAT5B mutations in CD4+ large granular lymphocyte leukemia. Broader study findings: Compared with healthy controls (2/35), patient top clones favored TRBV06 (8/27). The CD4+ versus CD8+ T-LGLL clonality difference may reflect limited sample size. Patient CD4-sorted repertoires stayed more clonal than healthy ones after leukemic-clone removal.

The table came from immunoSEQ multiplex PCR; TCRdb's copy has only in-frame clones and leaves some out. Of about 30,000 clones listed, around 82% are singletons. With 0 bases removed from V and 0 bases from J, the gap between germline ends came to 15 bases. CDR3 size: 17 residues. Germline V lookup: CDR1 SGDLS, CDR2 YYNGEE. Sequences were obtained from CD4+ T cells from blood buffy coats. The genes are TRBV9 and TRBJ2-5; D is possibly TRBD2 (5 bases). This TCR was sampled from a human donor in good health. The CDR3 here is CASSVAGGELYQETQYF. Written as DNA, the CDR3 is TGTGCCAGCAGCGTAGCAGGAGGCGAGTTGTACCAAGAGACCCAGTACTTC.